This T cell receptor beta chain is drawn from a study of control samples from healthy donors and cancer patients. This CDR3 has 15 amino acids. V lost 5 bases to trimming and J lost 0 bases, with 13 bases between them. Per the germline V gene, CDR1 is SEHNR and CDR2 is FQNEAQ (reference sequence). Sequenced by immunoSEQ multiplex PCR; TCRdb stores in-frame clones only, minus some. Of around 76,000 clones in the sample, roughly 94% are singletons; the top ten hold more than 5.5%. V gene TRBV7-9 combines with J gene TRBJ1-2, with unresolved D. The TCR was taken from a woman aged 40 to 50 in good health. Sequencing was carried out using blood. CDR3 in DNA: TGTGCCAGCAGCCAACGCGGCATATCTAACTATGGCTACACCTTC. It translates to CASSQRGISNYGYTF.